The 13 T cell receptor beta chains reported below all come from one sample, sequenced in a study of blood T cell repertoires in COVID-19. Here immunoSEQ multiplex PCR was the method, and the copy in TCRdb shows in-frame clones only, minus some. The sample has under 200,000 clones, nearly 90% seen once; the top ten hold roughly 21%. The sequencing sample was made of peripheral blood. These receptors came from a man in his sixties with active or convalescent COVID-19.

This rearrangement joins TRBV5-1 to TRBJ1-6; the match to TRBD1 covers 7 bases. Germline lookup yields CDR1 SGHRS and CDR2 YFSETQ. Trimming took 2 bases from V and 4 from J; bases not matched to a gene: 3. The CDR3 has 15 residues. Here the CDR3 DNA reads TGCGCCAGCAGCTTAGGGACAGCGTATAATTCACCCCTCCACTTT. Encoded protein: CASSLGTAYNSPLHF.

There are a few counts of this clone. The rearrangement uses TRBV7-2 and TRBJ2-7, with D maybe TRBD1 (5 bases). The V gene's germline CDR1 is SGHTA and CDR2 FQGNSA. The CDR3 covers 13 residues. Trimming took off 3 bases at V and 2 bases at J, with 8 bases between the two ends. In DNA form, the CDR3 reads TGTGCCAGCAGCTTGGGGCGACCCTACGAGCAGTACTTC. This translates into CASSLGRPYEQYF.

This clone was seen a handful of times. This chain uses TRBV9 with TRBJ1-1, with unresolved D. Looked up from germline, CDR1 is SGDLS and CDR2 is YYNGEE. The ends were cut back, 1 base at V and 2 bases at J, with 6 bases in the middle. CDR3 size: 13 residues. CDR3 in DNA: TGTGCCAGCAGCGTAAACAGAAACACTGAAGCTTTCTTT. Residues: CASSVNRNTEAFF. Combining the CDR3 with reference TRBV9 and TRBJ1-1 gives the whole variable domain DSGVTQTPKHLITATGQRVTLRCSPRSGDLSVYWYQQSLDQGLQFLIQYYNGEERAKGNILERFSAQQFPDLHSELNLSSLELGDSALYFCASSVNRNTEAFFGQGTRLTVV.

The chain combines TRBV7-9 with TRBJ2-7; TRBD1 aligns across 12 bases. The CDR3 runs 14 residues. Per the germline V gene, CDR1 is SEHNR and CDR2 is FQNEAQ (reference sequence). J lost 3 bases, V lost 8 bases, and 5 bases had no gene match. DNA for the CDR3: TGTGCCAGCGGAGGGACAGGGGGCTTCTACGAGCAGTACTTC. Translated: CASGGTGGFYEQYF.

The J gene is TRBJ2-5, the V gene TRBV5-1, with 13 bases identical to TRBD2. The CDR3 runs to 16 residues. Germline V CDR1 and CDR2: SGHRS, YFSETQ. V was clipped by 4 bases and J by 5 bases; unmatched bases: 8. The CDR3 is CASSSGLAGVPETQYF. CDR3 nucleotide sequence: TGCGCCAGCAGCAGCGGACTAGCGGGGGTCCCGGAGACCCAGTACTTC.

The chain combines TRBV6-5 with TRBJ1-6, with 8 bases identical to TRBD1. V lost 6 bases and J lost 9; bases outside the gene matches: 10. This CDR3 is built from 15 residues. The germline CDR1 and CDR2 sequences are MNHEY and SVGAGI. The CDR3 spells CASSIGQGASSPLHF. As DNA, the CDR3 is TGTGCCAGCAGCATAGGCCAGGGGGCGAGTTCACCCCTCCACTTT.

V usage is TRBV7-6 and J usage is TRBJ1-1, with 7 bases aligning to TRBD1. The germline gives CDR1 SGHVS, CDR2 FNYEAQ. The CDR3 is made up of 14 amino acids. Trimming removed 5 bases from V and 3 bases from J; junction bases left unmatched: 6. CDR3 sequence reads: CASSIGTGDTEAFF. CDR3 coding DNA: TGTGCCAGCAGCATAGGAACAGGGGACACTGAAGCTTTCTTT.

The chain has TRBV2 and TRBJ1-5; 7 bases are shared with TRBD1. The CDR3 totals 14 residues. Germline-derived CDR1 and CDR2 are SNHLY and FYNNEI. V shed 7 bases, J shed 4 bases, and the junction held 7 bases outside the gene matches. The CDR3 nucleotides are TGTGCCAGCAACCAAAGGGACAGAAATCAGCCCCAGCATTTT. Translation: CASNQRDRNQPQHF. Variable domain in full (rest from reference TRBV2 and TRBJ1-5): EPEVTQTPSHQVTQMGQEVILRCVPISNHLYFYWYRQILGQKVEFLVSFYNNEISEKSEIFDDQFSVERPDGSNFTLKIRSTKLEDSAMYFCASNQRDRNQPQHFGDGTRLSIL.

The rearrangement joins TRBV24-1 to TRBJ2-1; D gene ambiguous. The length of the CDR3 is 14 residues. Germline CDR1 is KGHDR and CDR2 is SFDVKD. V lost 3 bases, J lost 7 bases, and 12 bases lay in between. The CDR3 region is CATSDASRGNEQFF. CDR3 DNA: TGTGCCACCAGTGATGCCTCGCGCGGTAATGAGCAGTTCTTC.

This clone has just one count. V and J are TRBV6-5 and TRBJ1-4; D not certain. Deletions cut 6 bases from V and 8 bases from J, with 7 bases between. The CDR3 totals 11 residues. Germline CDR1 MNHEY, CDR2 SVGAGI. CDR3 coding DNA: TGTGCCAGCAGGGACTTCGAAAAACTGTTTTTT. Residues: CASRDFEKLFF.

The chain joins TRBV5-1 to TRBJ2-7; 7 bases line up with TRBD2. CDR3 length equals 15 residues. V gave up 0 bases and J gave up 2 bases; unmatched junction bases: 5. Germline V gene sequence: CDR1 SGHRS, CDR2 YFSETQ. The CDR3 region has the DNA TGCGCCAGCAGCTTGGGGCTCGGACTAGCCTACGAGCAGTACTTC. Translated, it gives CASSLGLGLAYEQYF.

CDR3 sequence: CASSLTWAASYNEQFF. CDR3 nucleotide sequence: TGTGCCAGCAGCTTGACGTGGGCCGCCTCCTACAATGAGCAGTTCTTC. This chain joins TRBV5-4 and TRBJ2-1; no clear D gene. The CDR3 sequence is 16 residues long. Germline V gives CDR1 SGHNT, CDR2 YYREEE (reference sequence). The V end lost 1 base, the J end lost 0 bases, and 11 bases lay between the germline ends.

The chain is built from TRBV11-2 and TRBJ2-1; TRBD2 agrees at 8 bases. CDR1 and CDR2 from the germline V gene are SGHAT and FQNNGV. J was trimmed by 9 bases and V by 1 base; bases with no gene match: 5. There are 14 residues in the CDR3. The CDR3 DNA reads TGTGCCAGCAGCTTAGTTTCCGGGGGGGGTGAGCAGTTCTTC. Translation gives CASSLVSGGGEQFF. Variable domain in full (rest from reference TRBV11-2 and TRBJ2-1): EAGVAQSPRYKIIEKRQSVAFWCNPISGHATLYWYQQILGQGPKLLIQFQNNGVVDDSQLPKDRFSAERLKGVDSTLKIQPAKLEDSAVYLCASSLVSGGGEQFFGPGTRLTVL.